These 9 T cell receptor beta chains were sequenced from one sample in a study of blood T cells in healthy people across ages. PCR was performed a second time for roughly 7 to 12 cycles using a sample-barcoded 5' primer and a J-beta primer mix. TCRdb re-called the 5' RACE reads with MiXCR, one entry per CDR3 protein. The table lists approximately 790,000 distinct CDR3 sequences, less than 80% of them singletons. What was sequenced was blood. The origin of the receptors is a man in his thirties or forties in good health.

Here the CDR3 reads CASSPGRQRGDEQFF. In DNA, the CDR3 is TGCGCCAGCAGCCCGGGACGGCAACGGGGGGATGAGCAGTTCTTC. V and J are TRBV4-1 and TRBJ2-1; the match to TRBD2 covers 7 bases. The V gene end was trimmed by 4 bases and the J gene end by 8 bases; junction bases not matched to a gene: 11. The CDR3 is 15 residues long. Germline CDR1 MGHRA, CDR2 YSYEKL.

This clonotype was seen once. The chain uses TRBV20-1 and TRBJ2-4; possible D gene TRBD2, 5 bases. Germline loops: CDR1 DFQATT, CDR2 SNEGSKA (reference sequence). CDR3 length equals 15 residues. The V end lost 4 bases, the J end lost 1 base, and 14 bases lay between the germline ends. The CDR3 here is CSAIPSGWAKNIQYF. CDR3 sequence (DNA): TGCAGTGCTATACCATCGGGGTGGGCCAAAAACATTCAGTACTTC.

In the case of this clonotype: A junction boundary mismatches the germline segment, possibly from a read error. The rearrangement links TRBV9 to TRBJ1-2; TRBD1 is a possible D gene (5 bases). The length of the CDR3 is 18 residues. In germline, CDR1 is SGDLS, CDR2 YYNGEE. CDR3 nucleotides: TGTGCCAGCAGCGTCGCGGAGGGGCTCCGTTCCCCTAACTGTGGCTACACCTTC. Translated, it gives CASSVAEGLRSPNCGYTF.

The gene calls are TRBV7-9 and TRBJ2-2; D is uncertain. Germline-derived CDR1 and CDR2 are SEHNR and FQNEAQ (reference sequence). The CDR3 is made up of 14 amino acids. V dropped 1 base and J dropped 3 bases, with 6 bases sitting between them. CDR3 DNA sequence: TGTGCCAGCAGCTTAGTCTTGGACACCGGGGAGCTGTTTTTT. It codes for CASSLVLDTGELFF.

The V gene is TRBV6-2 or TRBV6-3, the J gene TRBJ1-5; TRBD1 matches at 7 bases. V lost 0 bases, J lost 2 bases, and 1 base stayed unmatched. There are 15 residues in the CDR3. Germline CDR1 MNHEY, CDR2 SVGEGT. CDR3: CASSYSDRGNQPQHF. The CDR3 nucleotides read TGTGCCAGCAGTTACTCTGACAGGGGCAATCAGCCCCAGCATTTT.

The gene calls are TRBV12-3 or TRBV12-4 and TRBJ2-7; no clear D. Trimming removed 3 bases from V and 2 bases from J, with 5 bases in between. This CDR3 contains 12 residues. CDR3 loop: CASSFYAYEQYF. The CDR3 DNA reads TGTGCCAGCAGTTTTTACGCCTACGAGCAGTACTTC.

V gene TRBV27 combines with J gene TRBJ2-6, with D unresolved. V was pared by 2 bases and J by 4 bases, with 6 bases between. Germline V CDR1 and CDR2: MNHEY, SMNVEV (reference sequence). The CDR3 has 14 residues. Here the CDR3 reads CASSLVAGANVLTF. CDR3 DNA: TGTGCCAGCAGTTTAGTTGCAGGGGCCAACGTCCTGACTTTC.

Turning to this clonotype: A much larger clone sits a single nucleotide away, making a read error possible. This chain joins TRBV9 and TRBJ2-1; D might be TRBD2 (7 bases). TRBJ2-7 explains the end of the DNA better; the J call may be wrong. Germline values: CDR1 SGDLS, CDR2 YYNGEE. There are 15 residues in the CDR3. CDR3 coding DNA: TGTGCCAGCAGTCAAGGGGGGGGGCTATACAATGAGCAGTACTTC. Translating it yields CASSQGGGLYNEQYF.

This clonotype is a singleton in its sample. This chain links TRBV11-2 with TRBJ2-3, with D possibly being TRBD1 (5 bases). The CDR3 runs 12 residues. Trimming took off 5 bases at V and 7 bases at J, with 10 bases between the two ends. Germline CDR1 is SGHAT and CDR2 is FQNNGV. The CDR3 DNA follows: TGTGCCAGCAGCCCGACAGTAAATACGCAGTATTTT. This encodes CASSPTVNTQYF.